The entry below describes one T cell receptor beta chain. Its antigen is currently unknown. The V end lost 6 bases, the J end lost 1 base, and 12 bases lay between the germline ends. The CDR3 extends over 14 amino acids. Germline V gives CDR1 MNHEY, CDR2 SMNVEV (reference sequence). As to time point: newly diagnosed GD, antithyroid drugs for less than 3 months. PBMCs were the source of the RNA used for TCR sequencing. The data belong to a study of regulatory T cells in long-lasting Graves disease. Libraries of TCR beta came from iRepertoire HTBI primers plus Arm-PCR of CDR3 regions. TCRdb itself ran the multiplex PCR reads through MiXCR, one entry per CDR3 protein. The table has approximately 470,000 distinct CDR3 sequences, around 16% seen once. Study-level points and caveats: Segments TRBV28, TRBJ1-2 and TRBJ2-5 showed preferential usage in persistent disease. The TCR repertoire of persistent Graves' patients was less diverse than that of newly diagnosed ones. Accuracy was possibly reduced by small sample size.

This sample was shared with a second study, whose subject was T cells in Graves' hyperthyroidism and ophthalmopathy. That paper adds: In validation, the model predicted ophthalmopathy. These predictions came a median about 6.8 months before onset.

The sample consisted of peripheral blood mononuclear cells (PBMCs), taken at new diagnosis, from a patient treated with antithyroid drugs. The sequence derives from a middle-aged man with Graves disease. The rearrangement joins TRBV27 to TRBJ1-1; D is uncertain. The CDR3 loop is CASSRGAWNTEAFF. The CDR3 DNA sequence: TGTGCCAGCAGCCGTGGTGCGTGGAACACTGAAGCTTTCTTT.